Following are 25 T cell receptor beta chains from one sample sequenced in a study of T-cell reconstitution after alpha-beta-depleted transplantation in children. Unique molecular identifiers were incorporated when the TCRbeta library was constructed. TCRdb itself ran the PCR reads through MiXCR, one entry per CDR3 protein. The profile shows over 400,000 distinct CDR3 sequences, under 15% of them singletons. The sample consisted of PBMCs from the stem cell graft donor, taken from the stem cell graft. The receptors were sampled from a human donor who donated a stem cell graft to a child with combined immunodeficiency.

This clonotype was counted between two and nine times. The genes are TRBV12-3 or TRBV12-4 and TRBJ2-7, with D unclear. Trimming took off 6 bases at V and 5 bases at J, with 23 bases between the two ends. This CDR3 contains 16 residues. CDR3 region: CASSLPTSVALHEQYF. The DNA for the CDR3 is TGTGCCAGCAGCCTCCCGACGTCGGTAGCTCTACACGAGCAGTACTTC.

This clonotype was detected many times. The V and J genes are TRBV29-1 and TRBJ2-3; D not resolved. The CDR3 runs to 14 residues. Germline CDR1 reads SQVTM; CDR2 reads ANQGSEA. V dropped 4 bases and J dropped 0 bases, with 11 bases sitting between them. CDR3 in DNA: TGCAGCGTTGTTATCCGGATTAGCACAGATACGCAGTATTTT. Its protein is CSVVIRISTDTQYF.

This clonotype was seen only a few times. The genes are TRBV20-1 and TRBJ2-1; 12 nucleotides line up with TRBD2. CDR1 and CDR2 from the germline V gene are DFQATT and SNEGSKA (reference sequence). Trimming at V came to 6 bases and at J to 7 bases, leaving 10 bases not matched to a gene. CDR3 size: 15 residues. This chain's CDR3 is CSALGLAGFRNEQFF. CDR3 DNA sequence: TGCAGTGCGCTCGGACTAGCGGGATTTCGGAATGAGCAGTTCTTC.

This clonotype was seen only a few times. The chain combines TRBV7-2 with TRBJ1-1; D is uncertain. Germline CDR1 is SGHTA and CDR2 is FQGNSA. V lost 4 bases to trimming and J lost 1 base, with 7 bases between them. CDR3 size: 13 residues. The CDR3: CASSYRANTEAFF. CDR3 in DNA: TGTGCCAGCAGCTACCGGGCGAACACTGAAGCTTTCTTT.

The table lists this clonotype with a few counts. This chain joins TRBV6-5 and TRBJ2-7; possibly TRBD2 for D (6 bases). The V and J ends lost 0 bases and 3 bases respectively, with 15 bases between them. This CDR3 is built from 16 residues. Germline V gene sequence: CDR1 MNHEY, CDR2 SVGAGI. Here the CDR3 reads CASSYSYSSGGYEQYF. Written as DNA, the CDR3 is TGTGCCAGCAGTTACTCTTACAGTTCCGGGGGCTACGAGCAGTACTTC.

J is TRBJ2-7 and V is TRBV12-3 or TRBV12-4; D remains unclear. Deletions cut 3 bases from V and 6 bases from J, with 9 bases between. This CDR3 has 12 residues. Written as DNA, the CDR3 is TGTGCCAGCAGTTTCATGGGAATCGAGCAGTACTTC. Translation: CASSFMGIEQYF.

This clonotype has a count of ten or more. The genes are TRBV5-1 and TRBJ2-1; 7 bases agree with TRBD1. CDR1 SGHRS and CDR2 YFSETQ come from the germline V gene. The CDR3 has 15 residues. V shed 4 bases, J shed 9 bases, and the junction held 13 bases outside the gene matches. CDR3 residues: CASSPRQGIVGEQFF. The DNA of the CDR3 is TGCGCCAGCAGCCCTCGACAGGGAATCGTGGGTGAGCAGTTCTTC.

This clonotype was picked up a small number of times. The chain has TRBV24-1 and TRBJ2-1; D is uncertain. The CDR3 loop spans 13 amino acids. With 0 bases removed from V and 5 bases from J, the gap between germline ends came to 4 bases. Germline lookup yields CDR1 KGHDR and CDR2 SFDVKD. CDR3 amino acids: CATSDLDHNEQFF. CDR3 bases: TGTGCCACCAGTGATTTGGATCACAATGAGCAGTTCTTC.

This clonotype was counted only a few times. The chain joins TRBV6-1 to TRBJ1-5; 7 nucleotides align to TRBD1. CDR1 and CDR2 from the germline V gene are MNHNS and SASEGT. CDR3 length equals 14 residues. The V segment lost 9 bases and the J segment 0 bases; nucleotides outside the gene matches: 5. CDR3 in amino acids: CASTNRGSNQPQHF. Here the CDR3 DNA reads TGTGCCAGTACGAACAGGGGTAGCAATCAGCCCCAGCATTTT.

This clonotype appeared a few times. The rearrangement joins TRBV11-2 to TRBJ2-5; 9 bases agree with TRBD2. The junction had 15 bases not matched to a gene; V was cut back by 7 bases and J by 0 bases. The germline gives CDR1 SGHAT, CDR2 FQNNGV. The CDR3 consists of 18 residues. The CDR3 protein is CASTSNTWPSGDQETQYF. DNA of the CDR3: TGTGCCAGCACCTCAAACACCTGGCCTAGCGGGGACCAAGAGACCCAGTACTTC.

This clonotype has more than one count but fewer than ten. The chain joins TRBV5-1 to TRBJ2-1; 13 nucleotides align to TRBD2. The CDR3 sequence is 17 residues long. From germline, CDR1 is SGHRS and CDR2 YFSETQ. The trim removed 2 bases at V and 10 bases at J, leaving 12 bases unmatched. CDR3 DNA sequence: TGCGCCAGCAGCTTTAGGACTAGCGGGAGCCGGGTCAACGAGCAGTTCTTC. This gives the protein CASSFRTSGSRVNEQFF.

A few counts support this clonotype. This chain connects TRBV5-1 to TRBJ2-3; tentative D call: TRBD1 (6 bases). CDR3 length equals 14 residues. Germline V CDR1 and CDR2: SGHRS, YFSETQ. V was pared by 4 bases and J by 5 bases, with 14 bases between. The CDR3 is CASSRWTDKDTQYF. CDR3 in DNA: TGCGCCAGCAGCCGTTGGACAGATAAAGATACGCAGTATTTT.

This clonotype was seen repeatedly, ten times or more. V is TRBV7-9 and J is TRBJ2-1; 9 bases align to TRBD2. Losses at the gene ends were 4 bases for V and 8 bases for J; bases not matched to a gene: 6. Germline loops: CDR1 SEHNR, CDR2 FQNEAQ (reference sequence). This CDR3 has 14 amino acids. CDR3 DNA sequence: TGTGCCAGCAGCTCGCTAGCGGGATACGATGAGCAGTTCTTC. This gives the protein CASSSLAGYDEQFF.

This clonotype was counted many times. This chain uses TRBV12-3 or TRBV12-4 with TRBJ2-5; 7 nucleotides line up with TRBD2. The V segment lost 7 bases and the J segment 4 bases; nucleotides outside the gene matches: 3. This CDR3 is built from 12 residues. The CDR3 nucleotides read TGTGCCAGCACCGTAGCGGGAGAGACCCAGTACTTC. Translated, it gives CASTVAGETQYF.

The chain recombines TRBV5-1 with TRBJ1-4, with 7 bases lining up with TRBD1. The trim removed 5 bases at V and 2 bases at J, leaving 6 bases unmatched. This CDR3 region has 15 residues. Germline CDR1 reads SGHRS; CDR2 reads YFSETQ. CDR3 loop: CASRQDRATNEKLFF. CDR3 sequence (DNA): TGCGCCAGCAGGCAAGACAGGGCGACTAATGAAAAACTGTTTTTT. Drawing the rest from reference TRBV5-1 and TRBJ1-4, the complete variable domain is KAGVTQTPRYLIKTRGQQVTLSCSPISGHRSVSWYQQTPGQGLQFLFEYFSETQRNKGNFPGRFSGRQFSNSRSEMNVSTLELGDSALYLCASRQDRATNEKLFFGSGTQLSVL.

The V gene is TRBV11-2, the J gene TRBJ2-1, with 7 bases fitting TRBD1. The CDR3 is 18 amino acids. Per germline, CDR1 SGHAT and CDR2 FQNNGV. V was pared by 5 bases and J by 2 bases, with 15 bases of the junction left unmatched. DNA for the CDR3: TGTGCCAGCAGCACCTCCAGGGGACAGCCCACACCCTACAATGAGCAGTTCTTC. It translates to CASSTSRGQPTPYNEQFF.

This sequence joins TRBV30 and TRBJ1-1; D uncertain. The V end was cut by 4 bases, the J end by 5 bases, with 8 bases between. Germline V CDR1 and CDR2: GTSNPN, SVGIG (reference sequence). This CDR3 contains 11 residues. The CDR3 sequence is CAWIWRTEAFF. The DNA of the CDR3 is TGTGCCTGGATTTGGAGGACTGAAGCTTTCTTT.

The CDR3, as DNA: TGTGCCAGCAGTGAAGAGGGGCGCGGCACTGAAGCTTTCTTT. It is translated as CASSEEGRGTEAFF. The rearrangement uses TRBV2 and TRBJ1-1; TRBD1 is a possible D gene (5 bases). Trimming took 1 base from V and 4 from J, leaving 10 bases between them. This CDR3 is 14 amino acids long. CDR1 SNHLY and CDR2 FYNNEI come from the germline V gene.

This clonotype was detected a few times. This rearrangement joins TRBV7-9 to TRBJ2-3; D gene ambiguous. V was pared by 11 bases and J by 0 bases, with 12 bases between. The CDR3 is made up of 13 amino acids. CDR1 is SEHNR, CDR2 FQNEAQ, per germline (reference sequence). CDR3 in amino acids: CAGSQTSTDTQYF. The CDR3 coding sequence is TGTGCCGGATCACAGACAAGCACAGATACGCAGTATTTT.

The chain combines TRBV6-5 with TRBJ1-2; 8 positions agree with TRBD1. Germline trimming cut 2 bases from V and 4 bases from J; bases unmatched to any gene: 3. Per the germline V gene, CDR1 is MNHEY and CDR2 is SVGAGI. The CDR3 totals 14 residues. The CDR3 DNA reads as TGTGCCAGCAGTTACGGACAGGGCTTCTATGGCTACACCTTC. This codes for CASSYGQGFYGYTF.

The V call is TRBV12-5, the J call TRBJ2-7; D gene unclear. CDR3 length: 13 residues. V lost 5 bases and J 6 bases, leaving 14 bases between the germline ends. The germline gives CDR1 LGHNT, CDR2 FRNRAP. CDR3 in DNA: TGTGCTAGTGGTCTGGCCTCTGGGTCCGAGCAGTACTTC. Its protein is CASGLASGSEQYF.

The chain combines TRBV11-3 with TRBJ2-5; no clear D. Trimming shortened V by 7 bases and J by 2 bases, and 14 bases separated the two germline ends. In germline, CDR1 is SGHNT, CDR2 YENEEA. This CDR3 contains 14 residues. DNA of the CDR3: TGTGCCAGCACCTCACCCAGCAAACAAGAGACCCAGTACTTC. Translated: CASTSPSKQETQYF.

This chain links TRBV4-3 with TRBJ2-5; D might be TRBD1 or TRBD2, each matching 6 bases. The length of the CDR3 is 17 residues. Per the germline V gene, CDR1 is LGHNA and CDR2 is YSLEER. Trimming pared 3 bases from V and 2 bases from J, leaving 19 bases between. The CDR3 loop reads CASSQGGTSTLQETQYF. CDR3 coding DNA: TGCGCCAGCAGCCAGGGCGGGACATCTACCCTTCAAGAGACCCAGTACTTC.

This clonotype was found a few times. The V gene is TRBV7-9, the J gene TRBJ2-1; 11 bases map to TRBD2. Germline CDR1 is SEHNR and CDR2 is FQNEAQ (reference sequence). The CDR3 totals 13 residues. The J segment lost 6 bases and the V segment lost 11 bases, leaving 6 bases of the junction unmatched. CDR3 sequence: CAELAGAGNEQFF. In nucleotides, the CDR3 is TGTGCCGAACTAGCGGGGGCAGGCAATGAGCAGTTCTTC.

The DNA of the CDR3 is TGTGCCAGCAGCTTCTCTGACGGCGGGGGGTTCAATGAGCAGTTCTTC. Residues: CASSFSDGGGFNEQFF. The rearrangement joins TRBV7-2 to TRBJ2-1, with 8 bases lining up with TRBD2. This CDR3 is built from 16 residues. Per germline, CDR1 SGHTA and CDR2 FQGNSA. V lost 3 bases to trimming and J lost 6 bases; unmatched junction nucleotides: 10.